The TCR beta chain described here comes from a study of T cells after yellow fever vaccination (dated by TCRdb to the late 2010s). Turning to the overall study: Libraries from fractions with low cell numbers were prepared with the SMART-Seq v4 Ultra Low Input RNA kit. To track T-cell clones before and after primary and booster YFV17D yellow fever vaccination, bulk TCR alpha and beta repertoires were sequenced longitudinally. The cohort comprised two healthy male donors, one aged 18 to 29 and one aged 30 to 40 years. Bulk PBMC replicates and cell subsets were isolated from blood drawn at multiple timepoints before and after both primary and secondary immunization.

Including the terminal cysteine and phenylalanine, the CDR3 comprises 15 residues. Left in the record is the CDR3 DNA by itself, 45 bases read in frame from the first base. Trimming takes 1 base from V and 0 bases from J, and the germline ends sit 8 bases apart. From a lookup of the germline V gene, CDR1 and CDR2 are SGHTA and FQGNSA. This clonotype occurred many times. Its antigen remains undetermined. No much larger clone is present one base from it, and per-base qualities are unavailable. Instrument used: Illumina NovaSeq 6000. TCR cDNA was synthesized by 5'RACE template switching, which introduced a universal primer site and unique molecular identifiers. Priming of cDNA synthesis was performed from both the TCR alpha and TCR beta constant segments. Two PCR steps were used to amplify libraries, with sample barcodes and sequencing adapters being added in the second step. Sequencing of libraries was performed on Illumina HiSeq 2500 (2x100 bp) or NovaSeq (2x150 bp). In the source study's methods: Reads were demultiplexed and collapsed into UMI consensus sequences with MIGEC, and V(D)J alignment was performed with MiXCR. Using edgeR on replicate PBMC samples, clonotypes were called vaccine-responding if FDR was below 0.01 and the log2 fold change was above 5 up to day 15. Bulk clonotypes were assigned CD4 or CD8 identity according to which sequenced CD4 or CD8 repertoire held them at higher abundance. The public sequencing data were trimmed at Q25 with fastp and processed into clonotypes with MiXCR by TCRdb, which kept only in-frame beta chains. Rows are unified per CDR3 protein, each entry keeping the most common DNA and genes. These V and J calls derive from TCRdb rather than the authors' analysis. A total of about 320,000 distinct CDR3 sequences appear in this sample, around 4.3% of them only once. The leading ten clones occupy roughly a fifth of the sample.

Summary of the overall study and its limitations: A small share of clonotypes was detected in both CD4 and CD8 compartments, with the overlap likely arising from convergent recombination. The study included only a couple of donors, which limits how far the findings can be generalized. The secondary T-cell response was weaker than the primary response but faster, peaking on day 5 instead of day 15. Computational filtering was required because FACS-sorted repertoires could contain abundant contaminating clonotypes from the bulk population. After the booster, most clones that had expanded after primary vaccination were detected again (around 95% of CD4 and under 90% of CD8), suggesting broad maintenance of memory.

The label giving this sample's treatment or condition can be read as: live attenuated yellow fever vaccine strain. At each blood-draw timepoint, two biological replicates of bulk PBMCs were collected. A standard Ficoll-Paque protocol was used to isolate PBMCs from peripheral blood. TriZol was used to extract RNA from bulk PBMCs, from CD4 and CD8 fractions, and from dextramer-positive and dextramer-negative fractions. The TCR was taken from a man younger than 30 who received the YFV17D yellow fever vaccine. Sequenced material: PBMCs, taken 15 days after the yellow fever booster vaccination. This chain is built from TRBV7-2 and TRBJ2-3, with the D call tentatively TRBD1 or TRBD2, each fitting 6 bases. The CDR3 protein sequence reads: CASSLVGGSTDTQYF. The DNA is TGTGCCAGCAGCTTAGTGGGGGGCAGCACAGATACGCAGTATTTT. The entire variable domain, with the stretches around the CDR3 drawn from the reference TRBV7-2 and TRBJ2-3 proteins, is GAGVSQSPSNKVTEKGKDVELRCDPISGHTALYWYRQSLGQGLEFLIYFQGNSAPDKSGLPSDRFSAERTGGSVSTLTIQRTQQEDSAVYLCASSLVGGSTDTQYFGPGTRLTVL.